These 7 T cell receptor beta chains came from one sample sequenced in a study of regulatory T cells in long-lasting Graves disease. Time point specified: newly diagnosed GD, antithyroid drugs for less than 3 months. The authors made the TCR library using RNA they extracted from PBMCs. According to the study, TCR beta libraries were built with iRepertoire HTBI primers and CDR3-region Arm-PCR. In TCRdb, the multiplex PCR reads were re-called with MiXCR into one record per CDR3 protein. Of under 300,000 distinct CDR3 sequences detected, around 20% appear once; the ten largest clones hold approximately 20%. The sequencing used peripheral blood mononuclear cells (PBMCs), collected at new diagnosis, from a patient treated with antithyroid drugs. The receptors were sampled from a female donor with Graves disease.

This clonotype was recorded many times. J is TRBJ1-1 and V is TRBV19; D unclear. V was pared by 3 bases and J by 7 bases, with 6 bases between. The germline CDR1 and CDR2 sequences are LNHDA and SQIVND (reference sequence). CDR3 length equals 11 residues. The CDR3 DNA follows: TGTGCCAGTAGTATCGAATTTGAAGCTTTCTTT. Translated: CASSIEFEAFF. The variable domain in full, with the rest retrieved from reference TRBV19 and TRBJ1-1, is DGGITQSPKYLFRKEGQNVTLSCEQNLNHDAMYWYRQDPGQGLRLIYYSQIVNDFQKGDIAEGYSVSREKKESFPLTVTSAQKNPTAFYLCASSIEFEAFFGQGTRLTVV.

CDR3 residues: CASSPRQGANPRSNQPQHF. The CDR3 region has the DNA TGTGCCAGCAGCCCTCGACAGGGGGCTAATCCCCGGAGCAATCAGCCCCAGCATTTT. This chain links TRBV9 with TRBJ1-5, with 10 bases identical to TRBD1. CDR1 and CDR2 (germline): SGDLS, YYNGEE. The CDR3 extends over 19 amino acids. Losses at the gene ends were 4 bases for V and 1 base for J; bases not matched to a gene: 14.

This clonotype came up many times. The V call is TRBV28, the J call TRBJ1-1, with D possibly being TRBD1 (6 bases). CDR1 MDHEN and CDR2 SYDVKM come from the germline V gene. Trimming took 3 bases from V and 4 from J, leaving 9 bases between them. The CDR3 consists of 13 residues. The CDR3 bases are TGTGCCAGCAGTTTCAGGGGTCTCACTGAAGCTTTCTTT. Amino acids: CASSFRGLTEAFF.

A word on this clonotype: This may stem from a read error, because a much larger clone lies one nucleotide away. The rearrangement joins TRBV10-3 to TRBJ2-7, with 11 bases aligning to TRBD2. CDR3 length equals 15 residues. J lost 6 bases, V lost 4 bases, and 8 bases had no gene match. The V gene's germline CDR1 is ENHRY and CDR2 SYGVKD. CDR3 region: CAISGGTSGNCEQYF. The CDR3 region has the DNA TGTGCCATCAGTGGCGGGACTAGCGGCAACTGCGAGCAGTACTTC.

This clonotype came up many times. The rearrangement uses TRBV19 and TRBJ2-2; 11 bases line up with TRBD1. Germline V CDR1 and CDR2: LNHDA, SQIVND (reference sequence). Trimming removed 4 bases from V and 6 bases from J; junction bases left unmatched: 13. The CDR3 runs to 18 residues. The CDR3 coding sequence is TGTGCCAGTAGTACCCCAGGACAGGGGGCTTTCTCCCCCGGGGAGCTGTTTTTT. Translated: CASSTPGQGAFSPGELFF.

This clonotype appeared many times. The rearrangement uses TRBV7-9 and TRBJ1-1; 9 bases match TRBD1. Germline V gene lookup returns CDR1 SEHNR and CDR2 FQNEAQ (reference sequence). Trimming removed 3 bases from V and 3 bases from J; junction bases left unmatched: 2. This CDR3 spans 14 amino acids. The CDR3, as DNA: TGTGCCAGCAGCTTCGGGACAGGGTACACTGAAGCTTTCTTT. Its translation is CASSFGTGYTEAFF.

The rearrangement uses TRBV12-3 or TRBV12-4 and TRBJ2-5; 12 nucleotides match TRBD2. The CDR3 is made up of 16 amino acids. The V gene end was trimmed by 6 bases and the J gene end by 0 bases; junction bases not matched to a gene: 5. The CDR3 loop reads CASRRRTSGNQETQYF. The CDR3 DNA reads as TGTGCCAGCAGACGTAGGACTAGCGGGAACCAAGAGACCCAGTACTTC.